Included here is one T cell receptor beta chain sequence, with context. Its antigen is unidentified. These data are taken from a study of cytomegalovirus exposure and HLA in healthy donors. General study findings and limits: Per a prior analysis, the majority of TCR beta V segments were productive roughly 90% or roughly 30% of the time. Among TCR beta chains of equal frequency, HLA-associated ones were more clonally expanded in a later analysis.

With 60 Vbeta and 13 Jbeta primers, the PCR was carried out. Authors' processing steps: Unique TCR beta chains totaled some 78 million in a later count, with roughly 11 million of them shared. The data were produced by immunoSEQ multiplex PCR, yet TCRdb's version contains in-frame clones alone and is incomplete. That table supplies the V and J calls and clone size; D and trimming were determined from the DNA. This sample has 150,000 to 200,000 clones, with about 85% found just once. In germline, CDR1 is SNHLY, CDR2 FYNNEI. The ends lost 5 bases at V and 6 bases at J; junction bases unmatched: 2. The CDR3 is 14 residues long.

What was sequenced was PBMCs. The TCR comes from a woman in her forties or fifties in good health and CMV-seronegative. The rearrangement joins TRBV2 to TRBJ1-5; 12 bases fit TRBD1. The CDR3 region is CASSWDRGRQPQHF. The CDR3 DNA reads TGTGCCAGCAGTTGGGACAGGGGGCGTCAGCCCCAGCATTTT.